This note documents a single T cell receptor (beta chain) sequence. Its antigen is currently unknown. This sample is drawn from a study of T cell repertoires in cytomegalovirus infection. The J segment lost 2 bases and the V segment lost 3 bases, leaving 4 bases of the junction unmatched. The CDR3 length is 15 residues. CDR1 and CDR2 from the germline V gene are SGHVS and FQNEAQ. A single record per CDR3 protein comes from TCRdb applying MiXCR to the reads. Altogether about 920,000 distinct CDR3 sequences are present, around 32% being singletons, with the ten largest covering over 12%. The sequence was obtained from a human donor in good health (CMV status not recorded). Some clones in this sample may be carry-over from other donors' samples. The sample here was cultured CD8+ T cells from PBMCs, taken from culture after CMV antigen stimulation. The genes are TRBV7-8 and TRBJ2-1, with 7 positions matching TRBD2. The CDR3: CASSFGGITYNEQFF. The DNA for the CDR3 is TGTGCCAGCAGCTTCGGGGGGATAACCTACAATGAGCAGTTCTTC.